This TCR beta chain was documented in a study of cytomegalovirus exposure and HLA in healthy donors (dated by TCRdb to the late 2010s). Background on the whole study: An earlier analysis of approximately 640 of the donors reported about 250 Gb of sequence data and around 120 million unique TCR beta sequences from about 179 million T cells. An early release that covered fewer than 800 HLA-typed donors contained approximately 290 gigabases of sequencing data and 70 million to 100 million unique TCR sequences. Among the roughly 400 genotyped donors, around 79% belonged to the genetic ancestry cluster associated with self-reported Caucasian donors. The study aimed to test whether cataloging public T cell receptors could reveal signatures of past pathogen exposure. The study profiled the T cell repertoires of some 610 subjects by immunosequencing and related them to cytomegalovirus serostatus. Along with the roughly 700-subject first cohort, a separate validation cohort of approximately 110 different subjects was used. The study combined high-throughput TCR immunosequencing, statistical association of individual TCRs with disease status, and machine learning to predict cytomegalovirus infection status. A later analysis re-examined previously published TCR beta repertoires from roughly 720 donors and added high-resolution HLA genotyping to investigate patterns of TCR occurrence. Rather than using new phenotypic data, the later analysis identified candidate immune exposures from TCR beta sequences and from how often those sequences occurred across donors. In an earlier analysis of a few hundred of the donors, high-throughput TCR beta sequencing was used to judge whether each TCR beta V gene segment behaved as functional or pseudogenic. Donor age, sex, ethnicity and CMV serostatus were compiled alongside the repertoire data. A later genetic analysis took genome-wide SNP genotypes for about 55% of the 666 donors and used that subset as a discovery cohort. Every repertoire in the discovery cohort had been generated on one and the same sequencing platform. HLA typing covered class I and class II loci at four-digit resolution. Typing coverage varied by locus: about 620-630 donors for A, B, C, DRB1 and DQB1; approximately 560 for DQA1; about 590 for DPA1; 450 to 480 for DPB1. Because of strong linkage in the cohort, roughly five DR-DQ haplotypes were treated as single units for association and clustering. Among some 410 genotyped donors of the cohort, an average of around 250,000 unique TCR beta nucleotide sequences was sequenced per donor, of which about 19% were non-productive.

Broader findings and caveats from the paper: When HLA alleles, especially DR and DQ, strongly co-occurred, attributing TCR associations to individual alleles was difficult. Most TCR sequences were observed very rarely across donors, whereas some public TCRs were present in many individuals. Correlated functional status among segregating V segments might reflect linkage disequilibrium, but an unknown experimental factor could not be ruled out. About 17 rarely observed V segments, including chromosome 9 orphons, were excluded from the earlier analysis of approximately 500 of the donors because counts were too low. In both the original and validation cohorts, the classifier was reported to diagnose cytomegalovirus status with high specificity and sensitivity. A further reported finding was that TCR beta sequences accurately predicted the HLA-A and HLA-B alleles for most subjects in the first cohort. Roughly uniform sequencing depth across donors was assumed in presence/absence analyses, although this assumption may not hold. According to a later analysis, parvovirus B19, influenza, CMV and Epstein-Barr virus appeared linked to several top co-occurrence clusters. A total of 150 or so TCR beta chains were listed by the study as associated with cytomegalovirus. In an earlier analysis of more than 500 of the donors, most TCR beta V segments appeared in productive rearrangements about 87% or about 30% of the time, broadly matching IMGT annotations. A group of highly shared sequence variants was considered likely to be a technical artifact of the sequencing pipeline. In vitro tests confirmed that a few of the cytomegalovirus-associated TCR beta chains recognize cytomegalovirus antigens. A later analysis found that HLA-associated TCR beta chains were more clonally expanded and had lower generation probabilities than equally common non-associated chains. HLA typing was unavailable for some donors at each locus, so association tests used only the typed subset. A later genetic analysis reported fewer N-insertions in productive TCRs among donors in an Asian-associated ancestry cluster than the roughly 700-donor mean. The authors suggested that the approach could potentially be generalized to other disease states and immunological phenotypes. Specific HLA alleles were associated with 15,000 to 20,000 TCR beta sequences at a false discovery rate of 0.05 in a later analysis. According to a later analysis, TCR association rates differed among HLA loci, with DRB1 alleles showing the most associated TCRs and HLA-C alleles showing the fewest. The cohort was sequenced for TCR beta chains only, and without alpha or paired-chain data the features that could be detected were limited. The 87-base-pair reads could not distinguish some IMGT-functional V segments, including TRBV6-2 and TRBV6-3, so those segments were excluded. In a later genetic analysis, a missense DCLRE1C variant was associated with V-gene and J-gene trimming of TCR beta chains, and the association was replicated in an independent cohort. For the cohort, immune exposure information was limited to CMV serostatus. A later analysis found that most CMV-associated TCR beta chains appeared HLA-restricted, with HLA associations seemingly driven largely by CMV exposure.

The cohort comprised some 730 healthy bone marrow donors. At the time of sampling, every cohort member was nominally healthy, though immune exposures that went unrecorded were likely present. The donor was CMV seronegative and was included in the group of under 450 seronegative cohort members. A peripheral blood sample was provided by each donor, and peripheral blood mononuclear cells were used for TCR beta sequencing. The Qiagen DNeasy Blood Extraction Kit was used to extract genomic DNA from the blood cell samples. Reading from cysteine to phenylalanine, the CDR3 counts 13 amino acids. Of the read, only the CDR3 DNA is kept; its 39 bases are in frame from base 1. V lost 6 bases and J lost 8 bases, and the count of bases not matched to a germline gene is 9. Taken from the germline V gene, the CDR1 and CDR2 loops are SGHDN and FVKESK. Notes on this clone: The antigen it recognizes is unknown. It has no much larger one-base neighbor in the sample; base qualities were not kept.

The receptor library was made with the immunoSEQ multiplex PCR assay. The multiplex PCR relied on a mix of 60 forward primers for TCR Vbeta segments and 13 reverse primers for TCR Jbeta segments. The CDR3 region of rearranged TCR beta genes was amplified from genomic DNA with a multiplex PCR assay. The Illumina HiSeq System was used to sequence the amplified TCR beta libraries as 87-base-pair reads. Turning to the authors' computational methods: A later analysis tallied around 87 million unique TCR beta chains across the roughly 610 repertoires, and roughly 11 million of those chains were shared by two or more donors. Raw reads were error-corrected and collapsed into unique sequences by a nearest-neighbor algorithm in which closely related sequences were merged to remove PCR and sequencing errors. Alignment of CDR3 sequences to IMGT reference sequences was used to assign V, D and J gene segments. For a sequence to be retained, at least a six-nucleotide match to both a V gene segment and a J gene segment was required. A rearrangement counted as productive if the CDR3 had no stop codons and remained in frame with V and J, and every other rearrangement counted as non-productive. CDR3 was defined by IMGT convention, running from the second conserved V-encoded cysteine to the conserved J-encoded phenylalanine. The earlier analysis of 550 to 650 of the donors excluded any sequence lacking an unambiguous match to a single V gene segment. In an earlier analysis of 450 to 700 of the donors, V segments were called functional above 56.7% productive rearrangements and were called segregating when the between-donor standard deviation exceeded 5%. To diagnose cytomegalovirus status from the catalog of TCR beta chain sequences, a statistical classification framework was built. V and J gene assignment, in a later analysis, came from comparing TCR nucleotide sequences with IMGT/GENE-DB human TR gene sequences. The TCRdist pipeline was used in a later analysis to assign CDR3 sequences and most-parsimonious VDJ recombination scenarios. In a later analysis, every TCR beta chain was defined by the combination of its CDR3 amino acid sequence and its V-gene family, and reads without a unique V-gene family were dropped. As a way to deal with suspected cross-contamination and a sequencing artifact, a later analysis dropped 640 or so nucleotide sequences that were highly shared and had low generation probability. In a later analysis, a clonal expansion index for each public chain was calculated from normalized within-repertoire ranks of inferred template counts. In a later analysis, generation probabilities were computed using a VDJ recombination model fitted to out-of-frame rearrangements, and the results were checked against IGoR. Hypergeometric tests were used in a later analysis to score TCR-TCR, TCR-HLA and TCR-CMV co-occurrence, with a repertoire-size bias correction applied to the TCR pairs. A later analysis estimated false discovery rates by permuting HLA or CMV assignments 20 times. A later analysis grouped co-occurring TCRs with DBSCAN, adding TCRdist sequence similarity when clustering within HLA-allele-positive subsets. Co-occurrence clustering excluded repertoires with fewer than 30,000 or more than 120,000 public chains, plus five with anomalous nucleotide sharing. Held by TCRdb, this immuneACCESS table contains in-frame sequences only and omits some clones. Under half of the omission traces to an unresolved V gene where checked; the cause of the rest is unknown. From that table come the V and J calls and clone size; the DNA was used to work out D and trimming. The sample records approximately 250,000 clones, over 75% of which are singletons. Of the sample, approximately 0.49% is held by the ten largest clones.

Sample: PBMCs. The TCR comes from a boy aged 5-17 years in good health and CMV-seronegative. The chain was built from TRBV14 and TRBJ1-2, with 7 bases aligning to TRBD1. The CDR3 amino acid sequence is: CASSFPQGRGYTF. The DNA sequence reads TGTGCCAGCAGTTTCCCACAGGGGCGAGGCTACACCTTC.